The 32 T cell receptor beta chains listed next were all sequenced from one sample in a study of cytomegalovirus exposure and HLA in healthy donors. PCR employed 60 Vbeta and 13 Jbeta primers. Profiling relied on immunoSEQ multiplex PCR, and the TCRdb table lists in-frame clones only, not all of them. The table includes over 150,000 clones, roughly three quarters detected once. The sequencing input was PBMCs. Receptors were obtained from a male donor in good health and CMV-seropositive.

J is TRBJ2-3 and V is TRBV5-6; D is unclear. Trimming removed 4 bases at V and 3 bases at J, with 6 bases between. The germline gives CDR1 SGHDT, CDR2 YYEEEE. The CDR3 is 12 residues long. The DNA of the CDR3 is TGTGCCAGCAGCCAGGTTACAGATACGCAGTATTTT. Translated: CASSQVTDTQYF.

A few counts support this clone. The rearrangement joins TRBV6-1 to TRBJ2-6, with a weak D call TRBD2 (5 bases). This CDR3 is 15 amino acids long. Deletions cut 3 bases from V and 2 bases from J, with 8 bases between. Germline loops: CDR1 MNHNS, CDR2 SASEGT. The chain's CDR3 is CASSETGTGANVLTF. The CDR3 region has the DNA TGTGCCAGCAGTGAGACGGGAACTGGGGCCAACGTCCTGACTTTC.

The chain combines TRBV6-1 with TRBJ1-1; D is undetermined. The CDR3 runs to 13 residues. Germline V gene data show CDR1 as MNHNS and CDR2 as SASEGT. The V end was cut by 6 bases, the J end by 6 bases, with 14 bases between. The CDR3, as DNA: TGTGCCAGCAGCGCTTTGGCGGCTTCTGAAGCTTTCTTT. Translated: CASSALAASEAFF.

The chain employs TRBV30 and TRBJ2-5; D may be TRBD2 (6 bases). The V end was cut by 1 base, the J end by 2 bases, with 11 bases between. This CDR3 is built from 14 residues. Germline V lookup: CDR1 GTSNPN, CDR2 SVGIG (reference sequence). The CDR3 nucleotides read TGTGCCTGGAGTGACGGAGGGGCGCAAGAGACCCAGTACTTC. Its translation is CAWSDGGAQETQYF.

The chain joins TRBV19 to TRBJ2-5, with TRBD2 identical over 14 bases. The CDR3 covers 16 residues. V gave up 6 bases and J gave up 7 bases; unmatched junction bases: 10. Germline loops: CDR1 LNHDA, CDR2 SQIVND (reference sequence). CDR3 coding DNA: TGTGCCAGTAGCCCAGGGACTAGCGGGGGTCATGGGACCCAGTACTTC. It translates to CASSPGTSGGHGTQYF.

The chain employs TRBV9 and TRBJ2-3; TRBD2 aligns across 9 bases. Unmatched junction bases numbered 5, after V lost 0 bases and J lost 3 bases. CDR1 SGDLS and CDR2 YYNGEE come from the germline V gene. This CDR3 comprises 16 residues. The CDR3 DNA follows: TGTGCCAGCAGCGTAGAGTCCGGACTAGCGACAGATACGCAGTATTTT. Amino acid sequence: CASSVESGLATDTQYF.

Points on this clone: Germline is not matched at one junction end, which may reflect a read error. Other DNA sequences within the sample encode an identical CDR3. The chain links TRBV7-9 to TRBJ2-7; 10 positions agree with TRBD1. Germline CDR1 reads SEHNR; CDR2 reads FQNEAQ (reference sequence). This CDR3 is 14 amino acids long. The DNA for the CDR3 is TGTTCCAGCAGCTCTGGGACAGGGGCCTACGAGCAGTACTTC. Translated: CSSSSGTGAYEQYF.

V gene TRBV18 combines with J gene TRBJ1-1; 10 nucleotides agree with TRBD1. Per germline, CDR1 KGHSH and CDR2 LQKENI. The CDR3 runs 15 residues. The V and J ends lost 6 bases and 1 base, in that order; junction bases with no gene match: 5. CDR3 protein: CASSPGTGANTEAFF. CDR3 coding DNA: TGTGCCAGCTCGCCCGGGACAGGGGCGAACACTGAAGCTTTCTTT. The whole variable domain, filled in from reference TRBV18 and TRBJ1-1, reads NAGVMQNPRHLVRRRGQEARLRCSPMKGHSHVYWYRQLPEEGLKFMVYLQKENIIDESGMPKERFSAEFPKEGPSILRIQQVVRGDSAAYFCASSPGTGANTEAFFGQGTRLTVV.

The V and J genes are TRBV5-1 and TRBJ2-1, with 11 positions matching TRBD2. The CDR3 runs to 15 residues. CDR1 is SGHRS, CDR2 YFSETQ, per germline. The V gene end was trimmed by 4 bases and the J gene end by 4 bases; junction bases not matched to a gene: 4. Here the CDR3 DNA reads TGCGCCAGCAGCCCCACTAGCGGGGGTTACAATGAGCAGTTCTTC. Translation gives CASSPTSGGYNEQFF. Variable domain in full (rest from reference TRBV5-1 and TRBJ2-1): KAGVTQTPRYLIKTRGQQVTLSCSPISGHRSVSWYQQTPGQGLQFLFEYFSETQRNKGNFPGRFSGRQFSNSRSEMNVSTLELGDSALYLCASSPTSGGYNEQFFGPGTRLTVL.

The CDR3 nucleotides are TGTGCCAGCAGCCCTAACCCGGGAACCGGGGAGCTGTTTTTT. This codes for CASSPNPGTGELFF. V and J are TRBV7-2 and TRBJ2-2, with D tentatively TRBD2 (5 bases). CDR3 size: 14 residues. The germline gives CDR1 SGHTA, CDR2 FQGNSA. Trimming cost V 5 bases and J 5 bases, with 12 bases left between them.

Regarding this clone: The sample holds other DNA sequences that translate to the same CDR3. J is TRBJ1-5 and V is TRBV30; D call uncertain. The CDR3 is 13 residues long. With 3 bases removed from V and 2 bases from J, the gap between germline ends came to 8 bases. Germline lookup yields CDR1 GTSNPN and CDR2 SVGIG (reference sequence). CDR3 DNA: TGTGCCTGGAGCTACGGGGGCAATCAGCCCCAGCATTTT. Residues: CAWSYGGNQPQHF. Drawing the rest from reference TRBV30 and TRBJ1-5, the complete variable domain is SQTIHQWPATLVQPVGSPLSLECTVEGTSNPNLYWYRQAAGRGLQLLFYSVGIGQISSEVPQNLSASRPQDRQFILSSKKLLLSDSGFYLCAWSYGGNQPQHFGDGTRLSIL.

The genes are TRBV6-1 and TRBJ2-7; D might be TRBD1 (8 bases). Trimming stripped 5 bases from V and 3 bases from J, with 14 bases between. CDR3 length: 14 residues. Germline CDR1 MNHNS, CDR2 SASEGT. The CDR3 DNA sequence: TGTGCCAGCAGTCTGGGGGGGACAGGCTACGAGCAGTACTTC. It is translated as CASSLGGTGYEQYF.

This clone was seen only once. This chain joins TRBV30 and TRBJ2-3; 13 bases map to TRBD2. This CDR3 is built from 16 residues. V was pared by 2 bases and J by 7 bases, with 9 bases of the junction left unmatched. The V gene's germline CDR1 is GTSNPN and CDR2 SVGIG (reference sequence). The CDR3 reads CAWSTQLAGGRNTQYF. The CDR3 DNA follows: TGTGCCTGGAGTACCCAACTAGCGGGGGGGCGGAATACGCAGTATTTT.

The V and J genes are TRBV29-1 and TRBJ2-7, with D maybe TRBD1 (6 bases). Germline V gene sequence: CDR1 SQVTM, CDR2 ANQGSEA. The CDR3 contains 13 residues. V was cut by 5 bases and J by 2 bases, with 13 bases left in between. The CDR3: CSVTGSPAYEQYF. CDR3 DNA: TGCAGCGTTACAGGGTCACCCGCCTACGAGCAGTACTTC.

This clone was detected a few times. The chain recombines TRBV19 with TRBJ1-2, with D possibly TRBD1 on 5 matching bases. CDR1 LNHDA and CDR2 SQIVND come from the germline V gene (reference sequence). This CDR3 contains 14 residues. Deletions cut 7 bases from V and 7 bases from J, with 19 bases between. CDR3 DNA: TGTGCCAGTACGAAGGGGTTGGACAATGCTGGCTACACCTTC. Its translation: CASTKGLDNAGYTF.

The chain has TRBV5-1 and TRBJ1-4; D is possibly TRBD1 (6 bases). The CDR3 is 14 amino acids. V was shortened by 3 bases and J by 5 bases, with 11 bases between the two germline ends. Germline CDR1 is SGHRS and CDR2 is YFSETQ. The CDR3 reads CASSYLTGNEKLFF. DNA for the CDR3: TGCGCCAGCAGCTACTTGACAGGCAATGAAAAACTGTTTTTT.

The chain employs TRBV2 and TRBJ1-5; D remains ambiguous. CDR1 SNHLY and CDR2 FYNNEI come from the germline V gene. Trimming left V 1 base short and J 5 bases short, with 9 bases between. This CDR3 comprises 14 residues. CDR3 sequence reads: CASSEGWPHQPQHF. The CDR3 region has the DNA TGTGCCAGCAGTGAAGGGTGGCCACATCAGCCCCAGCATTTT. The complete variable domain, with remaining parts taken from reference TRBV2 and TRBJ1-5, reads EPEVTQTPSHQVTQMGQEVILRCVPISNHLYFYWYRQILGQKVEFLVSFYNNEISEKSEIFDDQFSVERPDGSNFTLKIRSTKLEDSAMYFCASSEGWPHQPQHFGDGTRLSIL.

This rearrangement joins TRBV7-9 to TRBJ1-1; D possibly corresponds to TRBD1 (5 bases). The germline V and J ends were trimmed by 4 bases and 4 bases, with 10 bases remaining between them. The CDR3 contains 13 residues. The germline V gene encodes CDR1 SEHNR and CDR2 FQNEAQ (reference sequence). CDR3 residues: CASSSGRATEAFF. CDR3 coding DNA: TGTGCCAGCAGCTCGGGCAGGGCCACTGAAGCTTTCTTT.

The chain links TRBV29-1 to TRBJ1-2; D is uncertain. This CDR3 region has 11 residues. Per germline, CDR1 SQVTM and CDR2 ANQGSEA. V was clipped by 5 bases and J by 0 bases, with 4 bases between them. The chain's CDR3 is CSVQANYGYTF. DNA for the CDR3: TGCAGCGTTCAGGCTAACTATGGCTACACCTTC.

The rearrangement uses TRBV4-1 and TRBJ1-5, with 9 bases that match TRBD1. The CDR3 loop spans 18 amino acids. Germline CDR1 is MGHRA and CDR2 is YSYEKL. J gave up 4 bases and V 2 bases, and 12 bases lay outside the gene matches. Here the CDR3 reads CASSQPTQGGTGNQPQHF. The CDR3 bases are TGCGCCAGCAGCCAACCCACCCAAGGCGGGACAGGGAATCAGCCCCAGCATTTT.

This clone came up a few times. The V call is TRBV7-2, the J call TRBJ2-1, with 10 bases matching TRBD2. The CDR3 runs 14 residues. Per the germline V gene, CDR1 is SGHTA and CDR2 is FQGNSA. Trimming at V came to 6 bases and at J to 9 bases, leaving 8 bases not matched to a gene. CDR3 sequence (DNA): TGTGCCAGCAGAGTAGCGGGGGGCCGGGGTGAGCAGTTCTTC. The encoded protein is CASRVAGGRGEQFF.

With regard to this clone: The junction differs from germline at one of its ends, possibly a read error. The chain is built from TRBV7-9 and TRBJ2-1; D might be TRBD2 (6 bases). Germline V CDR1 and CDR2: SEHNR, FQNEAQ (reference sequence). The CDR3 consists of 15 residues. DNA of the CDR3: TGTGCCAGCAGCCTAGCCGGGACCCTTCGGGGGGAGCAGTTCTTC. Translated: CASSLAGTLRGEQFF.

This clone appeared a single time. V usage is TRBV27 and J usage is TRBJ1-2; D gene uncertain. Germline V gene data show CDR1 as MNHEY and CDR2 as SMNVEV (reference sequence). The CDR3 is 13 amino acids. V lost 2 bases and J 2 bases, leaving 6 bases between the germline ends. The CDR3 reads CASSLNGNYGYTF. The CDR3, as DNA: TGTGCCAGCAGTTTAAACGGGAACTATGGCTACACCTTC.

This clone was seen a few times. The CDR3 DNA sequence: TGTGCCAGCAGCTTAGGTACAGGGGGATTAGGTGGCTACACCTTC. The encoded protein is CASSLGTGGLGGYTF. The V gene is TRBV11-2, the J gene TRBJ1-2; TRBD1 agrees at 8 bases. V shed 1 base, J shed 7 bases, and the junction held 8 bases outside the gene matches. The CDR3 is 15 residues long. Germline lookup yields CDR1 SGHAT and CDR2 FQNNGV.

The chain has TRBV4-1 and TRBJ1-2, with D possibly TRBD1 on 5 matching bases. V was shortened by 0 bases and J by 3 bases, with 14 bases between the two germline ends. The CDR3 loop spans 16 amino acids. Germline V gives CDR1 MGHRA, CDR2 YSYEKL. CDR3 sequence (DNA): TGCGCCAGCAGCCAAGATCTGGGAGGGGTATACTATGGCTACACCTTC. Protein sequence: CASSQDLGGVYYGYTF.

This chain uses TRBV4-3 with TRBJ1-2; weak D call: TRBD1 (5 bases). This CDR3 has 15 residues. Germline V gene sequence: CDR1 LGHNA, CDR2 YSLEER. Trimming cost V 0 bases and J 6 bases, with 14 bases left between them. CDR3 sequence reads: CASSQESWGGDGYTF. In DNA form, the CDR3 reads TGCGCCAGCAGCCAAGAGTCGTGGGGGGGGGATGGCTACACCTTC.

The V call is TRBV7-8, the J call TRBJ2-2, with D perhaps TRBD2 (5 bases). Germline CDR1 and CDR2: SGHVS and FQNEAQ. CDR3 length: 14 amino acids. Trimming removed 5 bases at V and 4 bases at J, with 11 bases between. The CDR3 DNA reads TGTGCCAGCAGCCCAGTACGGGGCACCGGGGAGCTGTTTTTT. Protein sequence: CASSPVRGTGELFF.

The chain links TRBV9 to TRBJ2-7; D might be TRBD2 (5 bases). The CDR3 has 14 residues. The V gene's germline CDR1 is SGDLS and CDR2 YYNGEE. Trimming cost V 1 base and J 2 bases, with 10 bases left between them. CDR3 amino acids: CASSVTPGTYEQYF. CDR3 nucleotide sequence: TGTGCCAGCAGCGTAACTCCGGGAACCTACGAGCAGTACTTC.

This clone was observed a few times. The J gene is TRBJ1-1, the V gene TRBV7-9; 11 nucleotides line up with TRBD1. Germline CDR1 is SEHNR and CDR2 is FQNEAQ (reference sequence). V shed 1 base and J 3 bases; nucleotides not matched to a gene: 7. The CDR3 runs to 17 residues. The CDR3 bases are TGTGCCAGCAGCTTAGAGGGACAGGGGGTAAGAGACACTGAAGCTTTCTTT. Its protein is CASSLEGQGVRDTEAFF.

This clone was seen a single time. The V call is TRBV5-4, the J call TRBJ1-1; unclear D gene. V gave up 3 bases and J gave up 2 bases, with 11 bases separating them. The CDR3 runs to 14 residues. CDR1 is SGHNT, CDR2 YYREEE, per germline (reference sequence). CDR3 amino acids: CASSSHAANTEAFF. DNA of the CDR3: TGTGCCAGCAGCTCCCACGCGGCCAACACTGAAGCTTTCTTT. The whole variable domain, filled in from reference TRBV5-4 and TRBJ1-1, reads ETGVTQSPTHLIKTRGQQVTLRCSSQSGHNTVSWYQQALGQGPQFIFQYYREEENGRGNFPPRFSGLQFPNYSSELNVNALELDDSALYLCASSSHAANTEAFFGQGTRLTVV.

The rearrangement links TRBV5-5 to TRBJ2-4; 10 bases match TRBD1. J gave up 5 bases and V 4 bases, and 6 bases lay outside the gene matches. The germline V gene encodes CDR1 SGHKS and CDR2 YYEKEE (reference sequence). This CDR3 has 15 residues. The CDR3 bases are TGTGCCAGCAGCCCACGACAGGGGGCCCAAAACATTCAGTACTTC. Translated: CASSPRQGAQNIQYF.

The J gene is TRBJ1-1, the V gene TRBV4-1; the D is unclear. The V gene lost 5 bases and the J gene lost 1 base, with 8 bases spanning the gap. Per germline, CDR1 MGHRA and CDR2 YSYEKL. The CDR3 is made up of 13 amino acids. The CDR3 sequence is CASSSRENTEAFF. In DNA form, the CDR3 reads TGCGCCAGCAGCTCCCGAGAGAACACTGAAGCTTTCTTT.